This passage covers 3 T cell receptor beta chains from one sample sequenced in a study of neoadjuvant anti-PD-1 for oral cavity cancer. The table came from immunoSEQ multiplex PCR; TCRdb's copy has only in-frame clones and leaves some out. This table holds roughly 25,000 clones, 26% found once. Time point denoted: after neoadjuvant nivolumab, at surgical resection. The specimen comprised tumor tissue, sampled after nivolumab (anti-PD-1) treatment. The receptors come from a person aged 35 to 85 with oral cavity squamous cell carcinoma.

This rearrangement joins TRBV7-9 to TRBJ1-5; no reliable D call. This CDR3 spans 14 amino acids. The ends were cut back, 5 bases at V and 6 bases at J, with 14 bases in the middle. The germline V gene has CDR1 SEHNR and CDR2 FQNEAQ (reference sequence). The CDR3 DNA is TGTGCCAGCAGCCCCCCGGGGAGTCTTCAGCCCCAGCATTTT. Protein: CASSPPGSLQPQHF.

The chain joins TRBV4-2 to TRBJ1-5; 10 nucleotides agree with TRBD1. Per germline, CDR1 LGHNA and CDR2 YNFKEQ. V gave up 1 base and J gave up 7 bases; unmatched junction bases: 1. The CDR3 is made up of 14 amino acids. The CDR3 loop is CASSQGTGGQPQHF. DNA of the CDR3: TGTGCCAGCAGCCAAGGGACAGGGGGGCAGCCCCAGCATTTT.

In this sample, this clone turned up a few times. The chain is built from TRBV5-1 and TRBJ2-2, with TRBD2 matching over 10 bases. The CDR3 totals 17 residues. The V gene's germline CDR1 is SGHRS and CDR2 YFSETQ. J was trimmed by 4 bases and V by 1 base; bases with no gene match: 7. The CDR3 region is CASSLSGTSAGTGELFF. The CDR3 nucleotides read TGCGCCAGCAGCTTGTCCGGGACTAGCGCGGGCACCGGGGAGCTGTTTTTT.